This T cell receptor beta chain was identified in a study of blood T cell repertoires in COVID-19 (dated by TCRdb to about 2020). Some background on the complete study: Samples covering the acute and convalescent phases of COVID-19 were provided by collaborators in the United States, Italy and Spain. The repertoires were made available in a free public database intended to serve as a resource for research on the immune response to SARS-CoV-2. Subjects who had been exposed to COVID-19, were actively infected with it, or had recovered from it provided the deeply sampled blood TCRbeta repertoires that made up the dataset. Where HLA class I and class II types were available, the types were taken from metadata supplied by the sample provider, not from assay-based typing. The sample metadata nearly always contained a de-identified subject ID, COVID-19 status, age in years and sex. Samples came from the ongoing ImmuneRACE study (first 160 participants) plus 1,254 subjects from 6 global collaborators. The prospective study material was composed of cDNA or gDNA derived from T cells, B-cell-depleted T cells, or PBMCs.

TCRbeta CDR3 regions were amplified from genomic DNA using the immunoSEQ Assay, a bias-controlled multiplex PCR. The authors' pipeline ran thus. The number of nucleated cells in each sample was estimated from the amplification of reference gene primers within the assay. To quantify the absolute abundance of each unique TCRbeta CDR3 rearrangement, sequence reads were collapsed and filtered. For each sample, productive Simpson clonality was calculated as the square root of Simpson's diversity index across productive rearrangements. TCRdb mirrors the immuneACCESS table, restricted to in-frame sequences. Some clones are absent from its copies; in checked studies, under half trace to an unresolved V gene, and the reason for the others is unknown. V, J and clone size were drawn from that table, and D and trimming were deduced from the DNA. This sample gives about 74,000 clones in total; approximately 85% of them show up just once. Together, the top ten hold around 35% of the sample.

Whole blood was collected in K2EDTA tubes by collaborating institutions according to the institutions' own protocols. For TCRbeta analysis, collaborators shipped samples in one of three forms: frozen whole blood, isolated PBMCs, or DNA extracted from either of those sample types. This clone was seen only a few times. Its cognate antigen has yet to be identified. There are no base qualities to consult, and no much larger clone falls within one base. Overall study results and their limits: The amount of clinical and demographic metadata varied by source and participant and was provided uncurated.

The CDR3 holds 16 amino acids from the cysteine to the phenylalanine. The sequence is cut down to CDR3 DNA, 48 bases in frame from base 1. The germline V gene sets CDR1 to ENHRY and CDR2 to SYGVKD. V is pared back by 3 bases and J by 4 bases, with 13 bases lying between the germline termini. The TCR originated in a man aged 65-85 years with acute or convalescent COVID-19. The rearrangement joined TRBV10-3 to TRBJ1-6, with no reliable assignment of the D segment. The specimen sequenced was peripheral blood. The CDR3 loop reads CAISDGGVRYNSPLHF. The DNA sequence is as follows: TGTGCCATCAGTGATGGCGGGGTTCGGTATAATTCACCCCTCCACTTT.